Listed below are T cell receptor beta chains from one sample, sequenced in a study of T cell changes during pregnancy in multiple sclerosis. Repertoires were generated with immunoSEQ multiplex PCR, while TCRdb's copy carries only in-frame clones and drops some. Altogether under 25,000 clones are present, over 65% being singletons, with the ten largest covering 7.5% to 9%. Sequencing was performed on CD8+ T cells from peripheral blood mononuclear cells, taken before pregnancy. All receptors come from a female donor with multiple sclerosis, enrolled in a pregnancy study. The CDR3 runs from the conserved cysteine through the conserved F or W. The order of the fields is J gene, V gene, D gene, clone size, CDR3 length, CDR3 protein, CDR3 DNA. A D gene is named only where the DNA matches it firmly. Clone sizes are given selectively: once, few, many, or a class where the clone is expanded.

TRBJ2-7 | TRBV11-2 | TRBD2 | NA | 15 | CASRSTSGIFHEQYF | TGTGCCAGCAGGTCTACTAGCGGGATATTCCACGAGCAGTACTTC
TRBJ2-3 | TRBV7-6 | TRBD2 | NA | 17 | CASSLGASGASTDTQYF | TGTGCCAGCAGCTTGGGGGCTAGCGGGGCTAGCACAGATACGCAGTATTTT
TRBJ2-7 | TRBV7-8 | NA | NA | 13 | CASSLGTAYEQYF | TGTGCCAGCAGCTTAGGGACAGCCTACGAGCAGTACTTC
TRBJ1-1 | TRBV6-5 | NA | NA | 13 | CASSYPGWTEAFF | TGTGCCAGCAGTTACCCAGGGTGGACTGAAGCTTTCTTT
TRBJ2-2 | TRBV6-5 | TRBD2 | once | 15 | CASSYSLAGPGELFF | TGTGCCAGCAGTTACAGCCTAGCGGGACCCGGGGAGCTGTTTTTT
TRBJ2-2 | TRBV7-3 | TRBD2 | NA | 18 | CASSLIPGLAGGTGELFF | TGTGCCAGCAGCTTAATCCCAGGGCTAGCGGGAGGCACCGGGGAGCTGTTTTTT
TRBJ1-1 | TRBV13 | NA | NA | 14 | CASSFGERNTEAFF | TGTGCCAGCAGCTTTGGAGAAAGGAACACTGAAGCTTTCTTT
TRBJ1-2 | TRBV7-9 | TRBD1 | few | 16 | CASSSATGTDNNGYTF | TGTGCCAGCAGCTCAGCAACCGGGACAGACAATAATGGCTACACCTTC
TRBJ2-3 | TRBV18 | TRBD2 | NA | 16 | CASSTLAGDSTDTQYF | TGTGCCAGCTCAACTCTAGCGGGAGATAGCACAGATACGCAGTATTTT
TRBJ2-7 | TRBV6-6 | NA | once | 12 | CASSNTDYEQYF | TGTGCCAGCAGCAATACAGACTACGAGCAGTACTTC
TRBJ2-1 | TRBV7-7 | NA | NA | 15 | CASSRGGGAAQEQFF | TGTGCCAGCAGCCGCGGAGGCGGTGCGGCACAAGAGCAGTTCTTC